A single sample gave rise to the 28 T cell receptor beta chains below, sequenced in a study of T cells in pancreatic ductal adenocarcinoma. Assay used: immunoSEQ multiplex PCR; TCRdb lists only in-frame clones, some missing. In the table there are approximately 9,400 clones, about 64% of which are singletons. The selected patients with pancreatic ductal adenocarcinoma had surgery but no neoadjuvant therapy. The sequencing sample was made of pancreatic tumor tissue. All receptors derive from a human donor with pancreatic ductal adenocarcinoma.

This clone has just a few counts. The chain is built from TRBV28 and TRBJ2-3, with 10 bases fitting TRBD2. J lost 5 bases, V lost 3 bases, and 11 bases had no gene match. Germline assignment: CDR1 MDHEN and CDR2 SYDVKM. There are 17 residues in the CDR3. CDR3 sequence (DNA): TGTGCCAGCAGTTTCTTAACCGGGACTAGCGTGGGAGATACGCAGTATTTT. This sequence encodes CASSFLTGTSVGDTQYF.

The gene calls are TRBV15 and TRBJ1-3; 8 bases are a match to TRBD1. J gave up 4 bases and V 1 base, and 6 bases lay outside the gene matches. In germline, CDR1 is LNHNV, CDR2 YYDKDF (reference sequence). The CDR3 sequence is 16 residues long. The CDR3 loop is CATSRVDRASGNTIYF. The CDR3 DNA reads as TGTGCCACCAGCAGAGTGGACAGGGCCTCCGGAAACACCATATATTTT. Drawing the rest from reference TRBV15 and TRBJ1-3, the complete variable domain is DAMVIQNPRYQVTQFGKPVTLSCSQTLNHNVMYWYQQKSSQAPKLLFHYYDKDFNNEADTPDNFQSRRPNTSFCFLDIRSPGLGDTAMYLCATSRVDRASGNTIYFGEGSWLTVV.

The genes are TRBV7-9 and TRBJ1-2; D gene uncertain. Per the germline V gene, CDR1 is SEHNR and CDR2 is FQNEAQ (reference sequence). Trimming stripped 1 base from V and 7 bases from J, with 16 bases between. CDR3 size: 15 residues. The CDR3 DNA reads as TGTGCCAGCAGCTTAGATTCGTACCAGGCCGGTGGCTACACCTTC. Its protein is CASSLDSYQAGGYTF.

This clone is termed medium-sized (0.01 to 0.1%). The V and J genes are TRBV19 and TRBJ1-1; TRBD1 matches 10 bases. CDR1 and CDR2 from the germline V gene are LNHDA and SQIVND (reference sequence). The length of the CDR3 is 15 residues. V shed 4 bases, J shed 4 bases, and the junction held 6 bases outside the gene matches. In nucleotides, the CDR3 is TGTGCCAGTAGTAGCTTGACAGGGGGCGGCACTGAAGCTTTCTTT. Encoded protein: CASSSLTGGGTEAFF.

The rearrangement links TRBV19 to TRBJ1-1; D not resolved. Germline values: CDR1 LNHDA, CDR2 SQIVND (reference sequence). The CDR3 is 16 amino acids. Trimming pared 5 bases from V and 1 base from J, leaving 17 bases between. The CDR3 DNA sequence: TGTGCCAGTAGTGGAACCGGACGGATTAAGAACACTGAAGCTTTCTTT. Translation: CASSGTGRIKNTEAFF.

This clone was observed a handful of times. The chain recombines TRBV9 with TRBJ2-7; 13 bases line up with TRBD2. Losses at the gene ends were 3 bases for V and 6 bases for J; bases not matched to a gene: 3. Germline CDR1 reads SGDLS; CDR2 reads YYNGEE. This CDR3 is built from 14 residues. Here the CDR3 reads CASSGTSGSSEQYF. CDR3 DNA sequence: TGTGCCAGCAGCGGGACTAGCGGGAGTTCCGAGCAGTACTTC.

This chain links TRBV18 with TRBJ2-7; TRBD2 aligns across 14 bases. Per germline, CDR1 KGHSH and CDR2 LQKENI. This CDR3 spans 17 amino acids. Germline trimming cut 1 base from V and 6 bases from J; bases unmatched to any gene: 8. The CDR3: CASSPLGGTSGSSEQYF. DNA for the CDR3: TGTGCCAGCTCACCACTAGGGGGGACTAGCGGGAGTTCCGAGCAGTACTTC.

The rearrangement joins TRBV2 to TRBJ2-3, with TRBD2 matching 13 bases. Germline assignment: CDR1 SNHLY and CDR2 FYNNEI. CDR3 length: 15 amino acids. V trimming: 7 bases; J trimming: 5 bases; junction bases outside the gene matches: 6. Here the CDR3 DNA reads TGTGCCAGCACCCTACTAGCGGGGGGGGAAGATACGCAGTATTTT. This gives the protein CASTLLAGGEDTQYF.

This clone is medium-sized within its sample. The chain has TRBV19 and TRBJ2-3, with 7 bases fitting TRBD1. The CDR3 length is 14 residues. Trimming at V came to 6 bases and at J to 0 bases, leaving 3 bases not matched to a gene. From germline, CDR1 is LNHDA and CDR2 SQIVND (reference sequence). CDR3 amino acids: CASRQGPSTDTQYF. The CDR3 region has the DNA TGTGCCAGTAGACAGGGGCCGAGCACAGATACGCAGTATTTT.

This clone was detected a few times. V usage is TRBV6-1 and J usage is TRBJ1-5, with no clear D. Germline CDR1 is MNHNS and CDR2 is SASEGT. Trimming cost V 3 bases and J 7 bases, with 10 bases left between them. The CDR3 runs to 13 residues. The CDR3 here is CASSESGGQPQHF. The CDR3 DNA follows: TGTGCCAGCAGTGAGTCAGGTGGACAGCCCCAGCATTTT.

This clone was seen more than once but under ten times. The rearrangement uses TRBV9 and TRBJ1-1; 7 positions agree with TRBD1. V lost 4 bases and J lost 4; bases outside the gene matches: 10. Germline values: CDR1 SGDLS, CDR2 YYNGEE. The length of the CDR3 is 15 residues. The CDR3 DNA reads TGTGCCAGCAGCCCCGAGGGGGCTATCGGCACTGAAGCTTTCTTT. This encodes CASSPEGAIGTEAFF.

The chain combines TRBV6-5 with TRBJ2-1; D uncertain. Germline values: CDR1 MNHEY, CDR2 SVGAGI. The CDR3 contains 11 residues. Deletions cut 4 bases from V and 9 bases from J, with 7 bases between. CDR3 DNA sequence: TGTGCCAGCAGTTCAGTCGGTGAGCAGTTCTTC. Protein: CASSSVGEQFF.

The rearrangement uses TRBV2 and TRBJ1-1, with D unresolved. CDR1 SNHLY and CDR2 FYNNEI come from the germline V gene. V dropped 5 bases and J dropped 3 bases, with 7 bases sitting between them. This CDR3 spans 12 amino acids. CDR3 loop: CASSPGDTEAFF. The CDR3 nucleotides read TGTGCCAGCAGTCCCGGTGACACTGAAGCTTTCTTT.

Only a few counts were recorded for this clone. The J gene is TRBJ2-1, the V gene TRBV5-6; D is unresolved. Germline-derived CDR1 and CDR2 are SGHDT and YYEEEE. Trimming shortened V by 4 bases and J by 0 bases, and 8 bases separated the two germline ends. The CDR3 consists of 14 residues. This CDR3 reads CASSDISSYNEQFF. Here the CDR3 DNA reads TGTGCCAGCAGCGATATTAGCTCCTACAATGAGCAGTTCTTC.

The rearrangement uses TRBV2 and TRBJ2-3, with a weak D call TRBD2 (6 bases). The germline gives CDR1 SNHLY, CDR2 FYNNEI. V lost 11 bases, J lost 1 base, and 16 bases lay in between. The CDR3 consists of 14 residues. The chain's CDR3 is CASSGRDGTDTQYF. In nucleotides, the CDR3 is TGTGCCTCATCGGGGCGGGACGGCACAGATACGCAGTATTTT.

The V and J genes are TRBV4-2 and TRBJ2-1; 11 nucleotides line up with TRBD1. There are 16 residues in the CDR3. Germline CDR1 LGHNA, CDR2 YNFKEQ. V lost 2 bases, J lost 10 bases, and 10 bases stayed unmatched. The CDR3 loop is CASSQKTGTGGGEQFF. In DNA form, the CDR3 reads TGTGCCAGCAGCCAAAAGACCGGGACAGGGGGGGGCGAGCAGTTCTTC.

The chain employs TRBV5-1 and TRBJ1-3, with D unresolved. Trimming stripped 4 bases from V and 4 bases from J, with 12 bases between. CDR1 and CDR2 from the germline V gene are SGHRS and YFSETQ. The CDR3 has 14 amino acids. CDR3 in DNA: TGCGCCAGCAGCCCCGACGCCGTCGGAAACACCATATATTTT. Protein: CASSPDAVGNTIYF.

The chain combines TRBV30 with TRBJ2-6; no definite D call. Germline loops: CDR1 GTSNPN, CDR2 SVGIG (reference sequence). The CDR3 is 16 residues long. V was trimmed by 0 bases and J by 2 bases, leaving 11 bases between them. CDR3: CAWSVRTTTGANVLTF. The CDR3 DNA follows: TGTGCCTGGAGTGTAAGGACGACGACTGGGGCCAACGTCCTGACTTTC.

This clone appeared a few times. The V gene is TRBV6-1, the J gene TRBJ1-5; D is ambiguous. Germline CDR1 is MNHNS and CDR2 is SASEGT. V was pared by 5 bases and J by 6 bases, with 11 bases between. The CDR3 has 13 residues. Here the CDR3 DNA reads TGTGCCAGCAGTCACCCCACGGGTCAGCCCCAGCATTTT. It encodes CASSHPTGQPQHF.

This clone was recorded a few times. The chain links TRBV30 to TRBJ1-1; 7 positions agree with TRBD1. The length of the CDR3 is 12 residues. J was trimmed by 7 bases and V by 3 bases; bases with no gene match: 5. In germline, CDR1 is GTSNPN, CDR2 SVGIG (reference sequence). The CDR3 loop reads CAWRGQGVEAFF. In nucleotides, the CDR3 is TGTGCCTGGAGGGGGCAGGGGGTTGAAGCTTTCTTT.

The rearrangement links TRBV6-4 to TRBJ2-1; D is perhaps TRBD2 (6 bases). The germline CDR1 and CDR2 sequences are MRHNA and SNTAGT. CDR3 length: 15 amino acids. V was pared by 9 bases and J by 4 bases, with 19 bases between. CDR3 DNA: TGTGCCAGTATTATACCGGGACTGACTTACAATGAGCAGTTCTTC. This sequence encodes CASIIPGLTYNEQFF.

In this sample, this clone turned up a few times. The chain combines TRBV25-1 with TRBJ1-2; tentative D call: TRBD1 (5 bases). The CDR3 extends over 13 amino acids. Per germline, CDR1 MGHDK and CDR2 SYGVNS. With 5 bases removed from V and 8 bases from J, the gap between germline ends came to 15 bases. The CDR3 DNA follows: TGTGCCAGCAGTTCGGACACCCGGGTCGGCTACACCTTC. Residues: CASSSDTRVGYTF.

The chain combines TRBV9 with TRBJ1-1; D possibly corresponds to TRBD1 (6 bases). The CDR3 loop spans 16 amino acids. The V end was cut by 1 base, the J end by 3 bases, with 16 bases between. Germline assignment: CDR1 SGDLS and CDR2 YYNGEE. The CDR3 here is CASSVTGSLSDTEAFF. The DNA of the CDR3 is TGTGCCAGCAGCGTAACAGGGTCTCTTTCGGACACTGAAGCTTTCTTT. The entire variable domain, with the rest obtained from reference TRBV9 and TRBJ1-1, is as follows: DSGVTQTPKHLITATGQRVTLRCSPRSGDLSVYWYQQSLDQGLQFLIQYYNGEERAKGNILERFSAQQFPDLHSELNLSSLELGDSALYFCASSVTGSLSDTEAFFGQGTRLTVV.

This clone has more than one count but fewer than ten. The chain carries TRBV11-3 and TRBJ2-5, with D perhaps TRBD2 (5 bases). This CDR3 contains 15 residues. The germline V and J ends were trimmed by 1 base and 5 bases, with 14 bases remaining between them. Germline CDR1 is SGHNT and CDR2 is YENEEA. Written as DNA, the CDR3 is TGTGCCAGCAGCTTAGGGCTAGCTTCCCGGGAGACCCAGTACTTC. Its translation is CASSLGLASRETQYF.

The chain carries TRBV7-9 and TRBJ2-2, with 12 bases fitting TRBD2. V was pared by 4 bases and J by 4 bases, with 4 bases of the junction left unmatched. The CDR3 length is 16 residues. Germline CDR1 and CDR2: SEHNR and FQNEAQ (reference sequence). CDR3 DNA: TGTGCCAGCAGCTCCTCGGGACTAGCGGGCACCGGGGAGCTGTTTTTT. It yields the protein CASSSSGLAGTGELFF.

V gene TRBV2 combines with J gene TRBJ2-7; D is undetermined. From germline, CDR1 is SNHLY and CDR2 FYNNEI. The CDR3 sequence is 12 residues long. V gave up 4 bases and J gave up 6 bases, with 10 bases separating them. CDR3 in DNA: TGTGCCAGCAGTGCAGTCACAGTCGAGCAGTACTTC. This codes for CASSAVTVEQYF.

This clone was seen a few times. The chain links TRBV7-2 to TRBJ1-2; the D is unclear. This CDR3 spans 12 amino acids. Trimming took 5 bases from V and 5 from J, leaving 9 bases between them. CDR1 and CDR2 (germline): SGHTA, FQGNSA. CDR3 bases: TGTGCCAGCAGCCTAAACAGTTATGGCTACACCTTC. Protein: CASSLNSYGYTF.

The rearrangement links TRBV6-1 to TRBJ2-7; D is unclear. The length of the CDR3 is 12 residues. Germline V CDR1 and CDR2: MNHNS, SASEGT. Trimming pared 4 bases from V and 4 bases from J, leaving 8 bases between. CDR3 region: CASSVGDYEQYF. CDR3 nucleotides: TGTGCCAGCAGTGTGGGTGATTACGAGCAGTACTTC.